This T cell receptor beta chain was retrieved from a study of blood T cell repertoires in COVID-19. The overall study: Sample material is recorded as cDNA or gDNA derived from T cells, B-cell-depleted T cells, or PBMCs.

This clone has a handful of counts. Produced via immunoSEQ multiplex PCR; TCRdb's table is partial and in-frame only. In the table there are 75,000 to 100,000 clones, 83% of which are singletons. V was trimmed by 8 bases and J by 2 bases, leaving 16 bases between them. Germline V CDR1 and CDR2: MNHEY, SVGAGI. The CDR3 consists of 14 residues. This TCR came from a woman older than 75 with acute or convalescent COVID-19. Sequenced material: peripheral blood. The chain has TRBV6-5 and TRBJ2-7; D perhaps matches TRBD2 (5 bases). The CDR3 loop is CASRRAATTYEQYF. CDR3 DNA: TGTGCCAGCCGGCGGGCAGCCACAACCTACGAGCAGTACTTC.